These 20 T cell receptor beta chains share one sample of origin, sequenced in a study of T cells in Graves' hyperthyroidism and ophthalmopathy. It was RNA transcripts that yielded the amplified TCR beta CDR3 regions. HTBI primers were employed in a first-round RT-PCR of the TCR CDR3. TCRdb re-called the multiplex PCR reads with MiXCR, one entry per CDR3 protein. The table has 400,000 to 500,000 distinct CDR3 sequences, roughly 15% seen once. Specimen: blood. These receptors came from a woman under 30 with Graves' hyperthyroidism.

This clonotype was counted between two and nine times. V usage is TRBV3-1 and J usage is TRBJ2-3; weak D call: TRBD1 (6 bases). Germline loops: CDR1 LGHDT, CDR2 YNNKEL (reference sequence). V lost 1 base and J 2 bases, leaving 13 bases between the germline ends. The CDR3 spans 16 residues. CDR3: CASSQAAGASTDTQYF. The CDR3 DNA reads TGTGCCAGCAGCCAAGCTGCAGGGGCGTCCACAGATACGCAGTATTTT.

This clonotype has just a few counts. The rearrangement joins TRBV28 to TRBJ2-1; a weak D match, TRBD1 (5 bases). CDR1 and CDR2 from the germline V gene are MDHEN and SYDVKM. The germline V and J ends were trimmed by 3 bases and 5 bases, with 14 bases remaining between them. The CDR3 contains 15 residues. The CDR3 nucleotides are TGTGCCAGCAGTTTGGGGCCCACACTGGACAATGAGCAGTTCTTC. Translated: CASSLGPTLDNEQFF.

This clonotype came up many times. J is TRBJ1-1 and V is TRBV7-2; 8 positions agree with TRBD1. After removal of 5 bases from V and 4 bases from J, the junction contained 9 bases not matched to a gene. Germline CDR1 reads SGHTA; CDR2 reads FQGNSA. The CDR3 consists of 15 residues. The DNA for the CDR3 is TGTGCCAGCAGCCAATTAGGACAGGGTCTCACTGAAGCTTTCTTT. This encodes CASSQLGQGLTEAFF.

This clonotype was picked up a small number of times. The rearrangement uses TRBV12-3 or TRBV12-4 and TRBJ2-4; D is undetermined. There are 13 residues in the CDR3. Trimming took 6 bases from V and 6 from J, leaving 12 bases between them. CDR3 nucleotides: TGTGCCAGCAGGAAAGCTTCCGGAAACATTCAGTACTTC. Translated: CASRKASGNIQYF.

This clonotype was seen repeatedly, ten times or more. This rearrangement joins TRBV20-1 to TRBJ2-5; unclear D gene. Trimming stripped 6 bases from V and 5 bases from J, with 19 bases between. The CDR3 has 14 amino acids. Germline V gives CDR1 DFQATT, CDR2 SNEGSKA (reference sequence). This CDR3 reads CSAGAGEEWETQYF. The DNA for the CDR3 is TGCAGTGCAGGAGCAGGCGAAGAGTGGGAGACCCAGTACTTC.

This clonotype was recorded a few times. The chain has TRBV5-4 and TRBJ2-7; tentative D call: TRBD1 (5 bases). The CDR3 spans 15 residues. Germline loops: CDR1 SGHNT, CDR2 YYREEE (reference sequence). The V gene lost 1 base and the J gene lost 0 bases, with 11 bases spanning the gap. The DNA of the CDR3 is TGTGCCAGCAGCTTGTGGGGCCGGAACTCCTACGAGCAGTACTTC. This translates into CASSLWGRNSYEQYF.

This clonotype has ten or more counts. The V and J genes are TRBV7-8 and TRBJ2-7; 9 nucleotides agree with TRBD2. Germline V gene lookup returns CDR1 SGHVS and CDR2 FQNEAQ. Unmatched junction bases numbered 8, after V lost 1 base and J lost 4 bases. The CDR3 spans 16 residues. The CDR3 nucleotides are TGTGCCAGCAGCTTAGGGGTTAGCGGGGGCCGATACGAGCAGTACTTC. Translation: CASSLGVSGGRYEQYF.

V and J are TRBV7-9 and TRBJ2-1; TRBD2 aligns across 8 bases. The CDR3 loop spans 16 amino acids. CDR1 SEHNR and CDR2 FQNEAQ come from the germline V gene (reference sequence). Unmatched junction bases numbered 13, after V lost 5 bases and J lost 7 bases. CDR3 in amino acids: CASSPRSALAGNEQFF. CDR3 sequence (DNA): TGTGCCAGCAGCCCACGGTCGGCTCTAGCGGGTAATGAGCAGTTCTTC.

This clonotype was observed at least ten times. The gene calls are TRBV7-9 and TRBJ1-2; D unresolved. The germline V and J ends were trimmed by 5 bases and 5 bases, with 21 bases remaining between them. The CDR3 has 16 residues. CDR1 and CDR2 from the germline V gene are SEHNR and FQNEAQ (reference sequence). The CDR3 DNA is TGTGCCAGCAGCACACGAGATGGCGGACTGAGATATGGCTACACCTTC. Protein sequence: CASSTRDGGLRYGYTF.

This clonotype was picked up a small number of times. This chain uses TRBV20-1 with TRBJ1-2; D call uncertain. The CDR3 length is 12 residues. V dropped 3 bases and J dropped 5 bases, with 10 bases sitting between them. The germline V gene has CDR1 DFQATT and CDR2 SNEGSKA (reference sequence). Written as DNA, the CDR3 is TGCAGTGCTAGGTCAGGTATTTATGGCTACACCTTC. This encodes CSARSGIYGYTF.

This clonotype showed up many times. The rearrangement links TRBV20-1 to TRBJ1-2; D uncertain. The germline V gene has CDR1 DFQATT and CDR2 SNEGSKA (reference sequence). Trimming cost V 4 bases and J 6 bases, with 15 bases left between them. The CDR3 is made up of 13 amino acids. The chain's CDR3 is CSAIGWVSDGYTF. The CDR3 DNA reads as TGCAGTGCTATAGGGTGGGTTTCAGATGGCTACACCTTC.

This clonotype was counted at least ten times. The chain carries TRBV30 and TRBJ2-7, with 10 bases identical to TRBD2. Germline V CDR1 and CDR2: GTSNPN, SVGIG (reference sequence). The CDR3 extends over 15 amino acids. V was clipped by 3 bases and J by 3 bases; unmatched bases: 8. CDR3 coding DNA: TGTGCCTGGAGCGGTCTAGCGGGAGTCGACTACGAGCAGTACTTC. It specifies CAWSGLAGVDYEQYF.

This clonotype was seen only a few times. The chain is built from TRBV4-1 and TRBJ2-5, with D possibly being TRBD1 (6 bases). Germline lookup yields CDR1 MGHRA and CDR2 YSYEKL. Trimming cost V 4 bases and J 4 bases, with 10 bases left between them. There are 13 residues in the CDR3. The CDR3 nucleotides are TGCGCCAGCAGCCTAGGACAGAGAGAGACCCAGTACTTC. This gives the protein CASSLGQRETQYF.

This clonotype was counted ten times or more. The chain joins TRBV6-1 to TRBJ2-7, with D perhaps being TRBD1 or TRBD2 (5 bases each). The CDR3 loop spans 14 amino acids. The ends were cut back, 5 bases at V and 7 bases at J, with 18 bases in the middle. Germline V gives CDR1 MNHNS, CDR2 SASEGT. The CDR3 coding sequence is TGTGCCAGCAGTAGGGGAGCCCACGGGAAGGAGCAGTACTTC. It specifies CASSRGAHGKEQYF.

This clonotype was counted ten times or more. J is TRBJ2-5 and V is TRBV28; 9 bases map to TRBD1. The V and J ends lost 5 bases and 4 bases, in that order; junction bases with no gene match: 8. Germline loops: CDR1 MDHEN, CDR2 SYDVKM. There are 15 residues in the CDR3. CDR3 loop: CASSPPTGGLETQYF. CDR3 bases: TGTGCCAGCAGTCCTCCGACAGGGGGTTTAGAGACCCAGTACTTC.

This clonotype was counted between two and nine times. The chain recombines TRBV9 with TRBJ1-2; no definite D call. Trimming removed 3 bases from V and 1 base from J, with 10 bases in between. The germline V gene has CDR1 SGDLS and CDR2 YYNGEE. The CDR3 covers 14 residues. CDR3 bases: TGTGCCAGCAGCGGATCCGGGAGTAACTATGGCTACACCTTC. Translated: CASSGSGSNYGYTF.

The sample holds many counts of this clonotype. The rearrangement joins TRBV7-9 to TRBJ2-7, with D possibly being TRBD1 or TRBD2 (7 bases each). CDR3 length: 15 residues. Trimming took 2 bases from V and 6 from J, leaving 17 bases between them. Germline values: CDR1 SEHNR, CDR2 FQNEAQ (reference sequence). The CDR3 reads CASSLSQGGKSEQYF. CDR3 DNA sequence: TGTGCCAGCAGCTTATCTCAGGGGGGGAAGTCCGAGCAGTACTTC. Supplemented by reference TRBV7-9 and TRBJ2-7, the full variable domain reads DTGVSQNPRHKITKRGQNVTFRCDPISEHNRLYWYRQTLGQGPEFLTYFQNEAQLEKSRLLSDRFSAERPKGSFSTLEIQRTEQGDSAMYLCASSLSQGGKSEQYFGPGTRLTVT.

This clonotype was recorded at least ten times. The CDR3 reads CASSYSGRSYEQYF. CDR3 sequence (DNA): TGTGCCAGCAGTTACTCGGGCAGATCCTACGAGCAGTACTTC. This chain uses TRBV6-5 with TRBJ2-7, with D uncertain. Germline V gene sequence: CDR1 MNHEY, CDR2 SVGAGI. CDR3 length: 14 amino acids. Trimming shortened V by 0 bases and J by 1 base, and 7 bases separated the two germline ends.

The chain recombines TRBV9 with TRBJ1-5, with D possibly matching TRBD1 (6 bases). CDR3 size: 15 residues. V was shortened by 3 bases and J by 6 bases, with 16 bases between the two germline ends. CDR1 is SGDLS and CDR2 is YYNGEE in the germline V gene. The CDR3: CASSAGTGLRQPQHF. CDR3 DNA: TGTGCCAGCAGCGCCGGCACAGGGCTGCGTCAGCCCCAGCATTTT.

The V and J genes are TRBV29-1 and TRBJ1-1, with TRBD1 identical over 8 bases. Trimming cost V 7 bases and J 0 bases; bases outside gene matches: 7. The CDR3 is 14 amino acids. The germline CDR1 and CDR2 sequences are SQVTM and ANQGSEA. The CDR3 DNA reads as TGCAGCGCTAGATCGACAGGGGTGAACACTGAAGCTTTCTTT. It translates to CSARSTGVNTEAFF. The full variable domain, in which reference TRBV29-1 and TRBJ1-1 provide the parts outside the CDR3, is SAVISQKPSRDICQRGTSLTIQCQVDSQVTMMFWYRQQPGQSLTLIATANQGSEATYESGFVIDKFPISRPNLTFSTLTVSNMSPEDSSIYLCSARSTGVNTEAFFGQGTRLTVV.